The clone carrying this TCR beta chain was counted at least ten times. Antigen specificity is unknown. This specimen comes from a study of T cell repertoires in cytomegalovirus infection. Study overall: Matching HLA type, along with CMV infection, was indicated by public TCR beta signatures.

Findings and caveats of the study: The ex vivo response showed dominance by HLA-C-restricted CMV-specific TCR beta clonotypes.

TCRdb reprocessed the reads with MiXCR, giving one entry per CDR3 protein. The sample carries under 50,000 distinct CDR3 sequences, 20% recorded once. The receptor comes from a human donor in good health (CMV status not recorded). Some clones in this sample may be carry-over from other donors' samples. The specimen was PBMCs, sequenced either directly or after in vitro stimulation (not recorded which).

The CDR3 bases are TGTGCCAGCAGCCCCCGGCACAGGCAGGAAAATGAGCAGTTCTTC. Its translation: CASSPRHRQENEQFF. The V gene is TRBV7-8, the J gene TRBJ2-1; D may be TRBD1 (5 bases). The CDR3 has 15 residues. Trimming shortened V by 5 bases and J by 7 bases, and 18 bases separated the two germline ends. The germline V gene encodes CDR1 SGHVS and CDR2 FQNEAQ.